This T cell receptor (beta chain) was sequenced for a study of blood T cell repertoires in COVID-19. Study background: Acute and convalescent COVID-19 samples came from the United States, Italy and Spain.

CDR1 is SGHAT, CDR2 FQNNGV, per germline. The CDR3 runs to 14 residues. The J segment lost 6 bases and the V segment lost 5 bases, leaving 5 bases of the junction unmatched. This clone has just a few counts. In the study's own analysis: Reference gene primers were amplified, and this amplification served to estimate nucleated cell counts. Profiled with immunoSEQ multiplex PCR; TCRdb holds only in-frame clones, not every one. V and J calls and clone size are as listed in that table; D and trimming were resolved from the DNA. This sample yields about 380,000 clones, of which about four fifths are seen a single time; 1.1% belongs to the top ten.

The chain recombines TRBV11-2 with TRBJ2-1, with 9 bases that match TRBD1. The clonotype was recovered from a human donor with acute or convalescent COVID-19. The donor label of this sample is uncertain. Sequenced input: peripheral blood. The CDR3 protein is CASSTDRGLNEQFF. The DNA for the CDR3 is TGTGCCAGCAGCACGGACAGGGGTCTCAATGAGCAGTTCTTC.